The 17 T cell receptor beta chains in this list originate from one sample, sequenced in a study of blood T cell repertoires in COVID-19. The method was immunoSEQ multiplex PCR; TCRdb's version includes in-frame clones alone and lacks a portion of them. The sample holds 120,000 to 150,000 clones, roughly 87% seen once. Material: peripheral blood. The source of these receptors is a human donor in a cohort sampled during active COVID-19.

V and J are TRBV5-6 and TRBJ1-1, with 7 nucleotides matching TRBD1. Trimming at V came to 2 bases and at J to 4 bases, leaving 5 bases not matched to a gene. The germline V gene has CDR1 SGHDT and CDR2 YYEEEE. The CDR3 is 14 residues long. Here the CDR3 DNA reads TGTGCCAGCAGCTTACAGGGGTGGTTCACTGAAGCTTTCTTT. The encoded protein is CASSLQGWFTEAFF. The whole variable domain, filled in from reference TRBV5-6 and TRBJ1-1, reads DAGVTQSPTHLIKTRGQQVTLRCSPKSGHDTVSWYQQALGQGPQFIFQYYEEEERQRGNFPDRFSGHQFPNYSSELNVNALLLGDSALYLCASSLQGWFTEAFFGQGTRLTVV.

V gene TRBV27 combines with J gene TRBJ1-1; D is possibly TRBD1 (5 bases). Trimming removed 6 bases at V and 6 bases at J, with 11 bases between. This CDR3 contains 12 residues. The germline V gene encodes CDR1 MNHEY and CDR2 SMNVEV (reference sequence). CDR3 nucleotide sequence: TGTGCCAGCAGGTCGGGGGTCTCTGAAGCTTTCTTT. Translating gives CASRSGVSEAFF.

The genes are TRBV27 and TRBJ1-1; 7 bases match TRBD1. The germline CDR1 and CDR2 sequences are MNHEY and SMNVEV (reference sequence). V trimming: 4 bases; J trimming: 0 bases; junction bases outside the gene matches: 8. This CDR3 region has 16 residues. CDR3 in amino acids: CASSWTGPYMNTEAFF. The CDR3, as DNA: TGTGCCAGCAGTTGGACAGGACCTTATATGAACACTGAAGCTTTCTTT.

The chain recombines TRBV12-3 or TRBV12-4 with TRBJ1-2; D is undetermined. CDR3 length: 12 amino acids. The ends were cut back, 3 bases at V and 6 bases at J, with 8 bases in the middle. The CDR3 DNA is TGTGCCAGCAGTTTCTCGGGTAATGGCTACACCTTC. Protein: CASSFSGNGYTF.

The chain has TRBV6-5 and TRBJ1-4; tentative D call: TRBD1 (6 bases). The V gene lost 2 bases and the J gene lost 0 bases, with 10 bases spanning the gap. CDR3 size: 16 residues. CDR1 is MNHEY, CDR2 SVGAGI, per germline. In DNA, the CDR3 is TGTGCCAGCAGTTACGGACAGCCGACAACTAATGAAAAACTGTTTTTT. Its translation is CASSYGQPTTNEKLFF.

The chain employs TRBV5-1 and TRBJ1-1, with TRBD1 identical over 11 bases. V shed 0 bases and J 3 bases; nucleotides not matched to a gene: 4. Germline V gene lookup returns CDR1 SGHRS and CDR2 YFSETQ. This CDR3 spans 16 amino acids. This CDR3 reads CASSLAGTGGYTEAFF. For the CDR3, the DNA is TGCGCCAGCAGCTTGGCGGGGACAGGGGGATACACTGAAGCTTTCTTT. Together with reference TRBV5-1 and TRBJ1-1, the CDR3 gives the full variable domain: KAGVTQTPRYLIKTRGQQVTLSCSPISGHRSVSWYQQTPGQGLQFLFEYFSETQRNKGNFPGRFSGRQFSNSRSEMNVSTLELGDSALYLCASSLAGTGGYTEAFFGQGTRLTVV.

The rearrangement uses TRBV27 and TRBJ2-5, with 9 bases matching TRBD2. The V gene end was trimmed by 6 bases and the J gene end by 1 base; junction bases not matched to a gene: 0. Germline CDR1 and CDR2: MNHEY and SMNVEV (reference sequence). CDR3 length: 13 residues. CDR3 DNA: TGTGCCAGCAGAGCGGGGGGCCAAGAGACCCAGTACTTC. The encoded protein is CASRAGGQETQYF.

The gene calls are TRBV27 and TRBJ1-6; perhaps TRBD1 as D (5 bases). V was trimmed by 5 bases and J by 8 bases, leaving 22 bases between them. The germline CDR1 and CDR2 sequences are MNHEY and SMNVEV (reference sequence). The CDR3 covers 17 residues. The DNA for the CDR3 is TGTGCCAGCAGTAATAGACAGTTTCAAGTGGCGGATTCACCCCTCCACTTT. Translating gives CASSNRQFQVADSPLHF.

The chain recombines TRBV20-1 with TRBJ2-3, with D perhaps TRBD1 (6 bases). Germline lookup yields CDR1 DFQATT and CDR2 SNEGSKA (reference sequence). V was pared by 4 bases and J by 6 bases, with 8 bases between. CDR3 size: 11 residues. CDR3 sequence (DNA): TGCAGTGCTACCCAGGGGGATACGCAGTATTTT. Encoded protein: CSATQGDTQYF.

This clone was seen a handful of times. The genes are TRBV3-1 (or the pseudogene TRBV3-2) and TRBJ2-7; the D gene is possibly TRBD2 (5 bases). This CDR3 spans 16 amino acids. Trimming took off 0 bases at V and 2 bases at J, with 14 bases between the two ends. Germline CDR1 LGHDT, CDR2 YNNKEL (reference sequence). CDR3 sequence: CASSQDWRHGAYEQYF. CDR3 coding DNA: TGTGCCAGCAGCCAAGATTGGAGGCATGGGGCCTACGAGCAGTACTTC.

The chain joins TRBV3-1 (or the pseudogene TRBV3-2) to TRBJ2-5; 13 bases line up with TRBD2. The junction had 7 bases not matched to a gene; V was cut back by 4 bases and J by 2 bases. The length of the CDR3 is 17 residues. Germline V gene sequence: CDR1 LGHDT, CDR2 YNNKEL (reference sequence). The CDR3: CASSLGTSGVRQETQYF. The CDR3 DNA is TGTGCCAGCAGCCTTGGGACTAGCGGGGTGAGACAAGAGACCCAGTACTTC.

The rearrangement joins TRBV2 to TRBJ1-2; TRBD1 matches at 9 bases. The V segment lost 8 bases and the J segment 2 bases; nucleotides outside the gene matches: 6. CDR1 is SNHLY and CDR2 is FYNNEI in the germline V gene. This CDR3 contains 14 residues. This CDR3 is CASGDRVGNYGYTF. CDR3 coding DNA: TGTGCCAGCGGGGACAGGGTGGGGAACTATGGCTACACCTTC.

J is TRBJ1-1 and V is TRBV7-8; 12 bases match TRBD1. V dropped 4 bases and J dropped 4; count of bases not matched to a gene: 10. Germline values: CDR1 SGHVS, CDR2 FQNEAQ. This CDR3 spans 17 amino acids. The CDR3 DNA reads as TGTGCCAGCAGCTCCCCGGGACAGGGGGCAGGGAGCACTGAAGCTTTCTTT. It translates to CASSSPGQGAGSTEAFF.

This rearrangement joins TRBV3-1 (or the pseudogene TRBV3-2) to TRBJ2-7; 7 bases match TRBD2. After removal of 0 bases from V and 3 bases from J, the junction contained 2 bases not matched to a gene. Looked up from germline, CDR1 is LGHDT and CDR2 is YNNKEL (reference sequence). The CDR3 consists of 14 residues. DNA for the CDR3: TGTGCCAGCAGCCAAGAGGGGGGGTTCTACGAGCAGTACTTC. It codes for CASSQEGGFYEQYF.

The chain combines TRBV6-1 with TRBJ1-5, with D possibly being TRBD1 (6 bases). The V end lost 0 bases, the J end lost 16 bases, and 16 bases lay between the germline ends. CDR3 size: 13 residues. Germline V gene sequence: CDR1 MNHNS, CDR2 SASEGT. CDR3 loop: CASSEARRTDLHF. Here the CDR3 DNA reads TGTGCCAGCAGTGAAGCCCGCCGGACAGATCTCCATTTT.

The V gene is TRBV7-2, the J gene TRBJ2-7; 8 bases agree with TRBD1. V was pared by 3 bases and J by 6 bases, with 13 bases of the junction left unmatched. From germline, CDR1 is SGHTA and CDR2 FQGNSA. This CDR3 is built from 16 residues. The CDR3 loop reads CASSLTGDGGIGEQYF. The CDR3 DNA reads TGTGCCAGCAGCTTGACAGGGGACGGAGGTATAGGCGAGCAGTACTTC.

This clone is a singleton in its sample. The chain's CDR3 is CASSLGQFYNEQFF. For the CDR3, the DNA is TGTGCCAGCAGCTTGGGGCAGTTCTACAATGAGCAGTTCTTC. J is TRBJ2-1 and V is TRBV5-6; D is unresolved. Deletions cut 0 bases from V and 3 bases from J, with 7 bases between. Germline V lookup: CDR1 SGHDT, CDR2 YYEEEE. CDR3 size: 14 residues. Supplemented by reference TRBV5-6 and TRBJ2-1, the full variable domain reads DAGVTQSPTHLIKTRGQQVTLRCSPKSGHDTVSWYQQALGQGPQFIFQYYEEEERQRGNFPDRFSGHQFPNYSSELNVNALLLGDSALYLCASSLGQFYNEQFFGPGTRLTVL.